The 26 T cell receptor beta chains below all came from one sample that was sequenced in a study of cytomegalovirus exposure and HLA in healthy donors. With 60 Vbeta and 13 Jbeta primers, the PCR was carried out. Assay used: immunoSEQ multiplex PCR; TCRdb lists only in-frame clones, some missing. The data contain 160,000 or so clones, approximately 80% of them singletons. The sequenced sample consisted of PBMCs. Receptor source: a man between 18 and 29 years old in good health and CMV-seropositive.

The chain joins TRBV6-1 to TRBJ2-1; D possibly corresponds to TRBD1 (5 bases). The CDR3 loop spans 14 amino acids. Between the trimmed V and J ends, which lost 3 bases and 3 bases, there was a span of 9 bases. Looked up from germline, CDR1 is MNHNS and CDR2 is SASEGT. CDR3 sequence (DNA): TGTGCCAGCAGTGACAGGGATAACTACAATGAGCAGTTCTTC. Translated: CASSDRDNYNEQFF.

The chain carries TRBV7-3 and TRBJ2-7, with TRBD1 matching over 10 bases. The CDR3 contains 14 residues. The V segment lost 4 bases and the J segment 7 bases; nucleotides outside the gene matches: 7. Germline V CDR1 and CDR2: SGHTA, FQGTGA. The CDR3 nucleotides read TGTGCCAGCAGCTCCGGGACAGGGGCGGGGGAGCAGTACTTC. As protein: CASSSGTGAGEQYF.

This clone was picked up one time. This chain links TRBV5-6 with TRBJ1-1; 8 positions match TRBD1. Germline assignment: CDR1 SGHDT and CDR2 YYEEEE. The CDR3 sequence is 15 residues long. The V gene end was trimmed by 3 bases and the J gene end by 1 base; junction bases not matched to a gene: 5. CDR3 DNA: TGTGCCAGCAGCTGGAGTGACAGGGGGAACACTGAAGCTTTCTTT. This translates into CASSWSDRGNTEAFF.

This clone was recorded a few times. This chain links TRBV4-3 with TRBJ2-3; 9 positions match TRBD2. V shed 3 bases and J 0 bases; nucleotides not matched to a gene: 4. The CDR3 is made up of 16 amino acids. Looked up from germline, CDR1 is LGHNA and CDR2 is YSLEER. The CDR3 sequence: CASSHNLAGSTDTQYF. Here the CDR3 DNA reads TGCGCCAGCAGCCATAATCTAGCGGGGAGCACAGATACGCAGTATTTT.

This chain uses TRBV19 with TRBJ1-5; 8 bases are a match to TRBD1. Germline V CDR1 and CDR2: LNHDA, SQIVND (reference sequence). V shed 6 bases and J 2 bases; nucleotides not matched to a gene: 3. CDR3 length equals 14 residues. The CDR3 protein is CASRPTGGNQPQHF. CDR3 nucleotide sequence: TGTGCCAGTAGGCCGACAGGGGGCAATCAGCCCCAGCATTTT.

The CDR3 bases are TGCAGCTCTTGTGGGGAGCTAGCGGGGCCCGCAGATACGCAGTATTTT. Protein product: CSSCGELAGPADTQYF. The chain links TRBV29-1 to TRBJ2-3, with TRBD2 identical over 9 bases. Trimming cost V 8 bases and J 4 bases; bases outside gene matches: 16. CDR1 and CDR2 from the germline V gene are SQVTM and ANQGSEA. CDR3 size: 16 residues.

This rearrangement joins TRBV6-1 to TRBJ2-2; D may be TRBD2 (6 bases). V gave up 2 bases and J gave up 5 bases, with 9 bases separating them. The CDR3 runs to 14 residues. Germline V gene data show CDR1 as MNHNS and CDR2 as SASEGT. CDR3 protein: CASSEPGETGELFF. The CDR3 nucleotides read TGTGCCAGCAGTGAACCGGGAGAAACCGGGGAGCTGTTTTTT.

Only one count was recorded for this clone. The chain couples TRBV7-6 to TRBJ2-5, with 12 bases lining up with TRBD1. The V and J ends lost 5 bases and 11 bases, in that order; junction bases with no gene match: 6. CDR3 length: 13 amino acids. From germline, CDR1 is SGHVS and CDR2 FNYEAQ. CDR3 protein: CASSRDRGREQYF. DNA of the CDR3: TGTGCCAGCAGCCGGGACAGGGGGCGGGAGCAGTACTTC.

This clone occurred a few times. The rearrangement uses TRBV6-5 and TRBJ2-7; D is possibly TRBD1 (6 bases). Looked up from germline, CDR1 is MNHEY and CDR2 is SVGAGI. V lost 0 bases and J 6 bases, leaving 6 bases between the germline ends. The CDR3 has 12 residues. For the CDR3, the DNA is TGTGCCAGCAGTTACTCGGACAGCGAGCAGTACTTC. This codes for CASSYSDSEQYF.

This chain connects TRBV27 to TRBJ1-5; the D is unclear. The CDR3 extends over 13 amino acids. Germline V gene lookup returns CDR1 MNHEY and CDR2 SMNVEV (reference sequence). Trimming pared 6 bases from V and 5 bases from J, leaving 11 bases between. This CDR3 reads CASRMGTHQPQHF. The CDR3, as DNA: TGTGCCAGCAGGATGGGCACCCATCAGCCCCAGCATTTT.

The V and J genes are TRBV7-9 and TRBJ2-1; 8 bases line up with TRBD2. Germline CDR1 is SEHNR and CDR2 is FQNEAQ (reference sequence). This CDR3 has 19 amino acids. V trimming: 1 base; J trimming: 4 bases; junction bases outside the gene matches: 15. CDR3 nucleotide sequence: TGTGCCAGCAGCTTAGTGTACGCTAGCGGGCGAGGGTTTTACAATGAGCAGTTCTTC. Its translation: CASSLVYASGRGFYNEQFF.

This chain uses TRBV7-8 with TRBJ1-2; D unresolved. The ends were cut back, 5 bases at V and 7 bases at J, with 14 bases in the middle. CDR1 is SGHVS, CDR2 FQNEAQ, per germline. CDR3 length: 13 amino acids. CDR3 in amino acids: CASSTTDTAGYTF. Written as DNA, the CDR3 is TGTGCCAGCAGCACCACCGACACAGCTGGCTACACCTTC.

This clone was counted once. The chain links TRBV9 to TRBJ1-6, with D maybe TRBD1 (6 bases). V was shortened by 0 bases and J by 8 bases, with 6 bases between the two germline ends. Germline V gives CDR1 SGDLS, CDR2 YYNGEE. CDR3 length equals 13 residues. This chain's CDR3 is CASSVGQDSPLHF. CDR3 coding DNA: TGTGCCAGCAGCGTAGGACAGGATTCACCCCTCCACTTT.

V and J are TRBV5-5 and TRBJ1-5, with D perhaps matching TRBD1 (5 bases). V was pared by 0 bases and J by 6 bases, with 22 bases between. CDR3 size: 18 residues. The V gene's germline CDR1 is SGHKS and CDR2 YYEKEE (reference sequence). The CDR3 nucleotides are TGTGCCAGCAGCTTGGACTCGGTGCCGGTGGGGGAGGGTCAGCCCCAGCATTTT. It codes for CASSLDSVPVGEGQPQHF. The variable domain in full, completed from reference TRBV5-5 and TRBJ1-5, reads DAGVTQSPTHLIKTRGQQVTLRCSPISGHKSVSWYQQVLGQGPQFIFQYYEKEERGRGNFPDRFSARQFPNYSSELNVNALLLGDSALYLCASSLDSVPVGEGQPQHFGDGTRLSIL.

This chain links TRBV4-3 with TRBJ1-5; TRBD1 agrees at 8 bases. From germline, CDR1 is LGHNA and CDR2 YSLEER. Germline trimming cut 4 bases from V and 6 bases from J; bases unmatched to any gene: 8. CDR3 size: 15 residues. The CDR3 region has the DNA TGCGCCAGCAGCCTTAGGACAGGACAGGGTCAGCCCCAGCATTTT. This codes for CASSLRTGQGQPQHF.

The chain has TRBV4-3 and TRBJ1-4; unclear D gene. The CDR3 is 15 residues long. Trimming removed 3 bases at V and 5 bases at J, with 13 bases between. Germline V CDR1 and CDR2: LGHNA, YSLEER. CDR3 region: CASSQLPGRNEKLFF. The CDR3 nucleotides are TGCGCCAGCAGCCAGCTCCCGGGGAGGAATGAAAAACTGTTTTTT.

The chain carries TRBV5-6 and TRBJ2-5; weak D call: TRBD1 (7 bases). The J call may be wrong; the DNA end is better matched by TRBJ2-7. Germline values: CDR1 SGHDT, CDR2 YYEEEE. This CDR3 has 14 residues. In nucleotides, the CDR3 is TGTGCCAGCAGCGGGGCGGGACAGACCTACGAGCAGTACTTC. It translates to CASSGAGQTYEQYF.

The chain has TRBV2 and TRBJ1-1, with D possibly being TRBD1 (5 bases). Germline CDR1 SNHLY, CDR2 FYNNEI. The CDR3 is made up of 12 amino acids. Deletions cut 9 bases from V and 5 bases from J, with 13 bases between. The CDR3 here is CARRDSGTEAFF. CDR3 DNA: TGTGCCAGACGAGACAGCGGGACTGAAGCTTTCTTT. Variable domain in full (rest from reference TRBV2 and TRBJ1-1): EPEVTQTPSHQVTQMGQEVILRCVPISNHLYFYWYRQILGQKVEFLVSFYNNEISEKSEIFDDQFSVERPDGSNFTLKIRSTKLEDSAMYFCARRDSGTEAFFGQGTRLTVV.

The chain couples TRBV5-5 to TRBJ2-1; the D is unclear. CDR3 size: 14 residues. Between the trimmed V and J ends, which lost 1 base and 0 bases, there was a span of 5 bases. From germline, CDR1 is SGHKS and CDR2 YYEKEE (reference sequence). CDR3 in DNA: TGTGCCAGCAGCTTGCAAAACTCCTACAATGAGCAGTTCTTC. It is translated as CASSLQNSYNEQFF.

V and J are TRBV6-5 and TRBJ1-5; 8 bases line up with TRBD1. This CDR3 contains 14 residues. Germline V CDR1 and CDR2: MNHEY, SVGAGI. With V trimmed by 6 bases and J by 5 bases, 6 bases remained unmatched. The CDR3 protein is CASRPTGGHQPQHF. The CDR3 nucleotides read TGTGCCAGCAGGCCCACAGGGGGTCATCAGCCCCAGCATTTT.

The V gene is TRBV21-1, the J gene TRBJ2-7; TRBD1, the table's D call, lacks a check against the DNA. TRBV21-1 corresponds to a pseudogene. The CDR3 runs to 19 residues. The CDR3 spells CASSKPGGNPRQGRYEQYF. DNA for the CDR3: TGTGCCAGCAGCAAACCCGGGGGGAACCCACGACAGGGGCGGTACGAGCAGTACTTC.

The chain recombines TRBV19 with TRBJ2-5; 7 bases map to TRBD2. The germline gives CDR1 LNHDA, CDR2 SQIVND (reference sequence). The ends lost 5 bases at V and 4 bases at J; junction bases unmatched: 13. This CDR3 contains 16 residues. The CDR3 is CASSADWTGGRETQYF. CDR3 DNA: TGTGCCAGTAGTGCGGACTGGACGGGAGGAAGAGAGACCCAGTACTTC.

This clone was observed a single time. The J gene is TRBJ1-5, the V gene TRBV6-6; D unresolved. This CDR3 has 14 amino acids. V was pared by 2 bases and J by 2 bases, with 7 bases between. Germline assignment: CDR1 MNHNY and CDR2 SVGAGI (reference sequence). The CDR3 reads CASSYGMGNQPQHF. CDR3 nucleotide sequence: TGTGCCAGCAGTTACGGCATGGGCAATCAGCCCCAGCATTTT.

The rearrangement joins TRBV11-2 to TRBJ1-5; D gene uncertain. CDR1 SGHAT and CDR2 FQNNGV come from the germline V gene. This CDR3 has 13 amino acids. Trimming pared 3 bases from V and 0 bases from J, leaving 3 bases between. CDR3 nucleotides: TGTGCCAGCAGCTTTAGTAGCAATCAGCCCCAGCATTTT. This sequence encodes CASSFSSNQPQHF.

This sequence joins TRBV5-6 and TRBJ2-4; 8 bases match TRBD1. The J segment lost 1 base and the V segment lost 9 bases, leaving 12 bases of the junction unmatched. Germline CDR1 SGHDT, CDR2 YYEEEE. The CDR3 spans 16 residues. In nucleotides, the CDR3 is TGTGCCACCTCATTTGGGAGACAGGGGGCCAAAAACATTCAGTACTTC. Translation: CATSFGRQGAKNIQYF.

V and J are TRBV6-6 and TRBJ2-5; no clear D. Per germline, CDR1 MNHNY and CDR2 SVGAGI (reference sequence). V was shortened by 6 bases and J by 2 bases, with 4 bases between the two germline ends. This CDR3 has 11 residues. CDR3 sequence reads: CASSQQETQYF. Here the CDR3 DNA reads TGTGCCAGCAGCCAACAAGAGACCCAGTACTTC.